Presented here are 5 T cell receptor beta chains from one specimen sequenced in a study of blood T cell repertoires in COVID-19. Only in-frame clones appear in the TCRdb table, and some are missing; sequencing was by immunoSEQ multiplex PCR. The sample contains more than 80,000 clones, under 90% of which appear only once. Sample: peripheral blood. The receptors were gathered from a woman aged 60-75 years with acute or convalescent COVID-19.

This sequence joins TRBV7-8 and TRBJ2-7, with 11 positions matching TRBD2. The trim removed 4 bases at V and 6 bases at J, leaving 8 bases unmatched. The V gene's germline CDR1 is SGHVS and CDR2 FQNEAQ. The CDR3 is 15 amino acids. CDR3 residues: CASSWAGLAVGEQYF. In nucleotides, the CDR3 is TGTGCCAGCAGCTGGGCGGGACTAGCGGTAGGCGAGCAGTACTTC.

The chain employs TRBV5-5 and TRBJ1-1, with 9 bases matching TRBD1. Looked up from germline, CDR1 is SGHKS and CDR2 is YYEKEE (reference sequence). This CDR3 has 18 residues. V shed 0 bases, J shed 4 bases, and the junction held 13 bases outside the gene matches. CDR3 sequence (DNA): TGTGCCAGCAGCTTGGACGGGGACAGGGTATTTCGCGTCACTGAAGCTTTCTTT. Translating gives CASSLDGDRVFRVTEAFF. Complete variable domain (other parts from reference TRBV5-5 and TRBJ1-1): DAGVTQSPTHLIKTRGQQVTLRCSPISGHKSVSWYQQVLGQGPQFIFQYYEKEERGRGNFPDRFSARQFPNYSSELNVNALLLGDSALYLCASSLDGDRVFRVTEAFFGQGTRLTVV.

The CDR3 protein is CASSLGTGGREQYF. The CDR3 region has the DNA TGTGCCAGCAGCTTAGGGACAGGGGGCCGGGAGCAGTACTTC. V gene TRBV7-9 combines with J gene TRBJ2-7; 11 nucleotides line up with TRBD1. The CDR3 sequence is 14 residues long. CDR1 SEHNR and CDR2 FQNEAQ come from the germline V gene (reference sequence). Germline trimming cut 1 base from V and 7 bases from J; bases unmatched to any gene: 3.

This clone was detected only once. The chain is built from TRBV30 and TRBJ2-5, with TRBD2 as a possible D gene (6 bases). This CDR3 has 13 amino acids. V was pared by 3 bases and J by 4 bases, with 12 bases between. Germline assignment: CDR1 GTSNPN and CDR2 SVGIG (reference sequence). CDR3 amino acids: CAWSGTVAETQYF. The DNA of the CDR3 is TGTGCCTGGAGCGGGACTGTTGCAGAGACCCAGTACTTC.

The CDR3 is CASSQSASGEDTQYF. The CDR3 DNA follows: TGTGCCAGCAGCCAAAGTGCGTCGGGGGAAGATACGCAGTATTTT. This chain uses TRBV11-2 with TRBJ2-3; a weak D match, TRBD2 (6 bases). The CDR3 contains 15 residues. The germline V gene encodes CDR1 SGHAT and CDR2 FQNNGV. Deletions cut 5 bases from V and 5 bases from J, with 17 bases between.